This record covers a single T cell receptor (beta chain). The CDR3 contains 15 residues. Trimming cost V 6 bases and J 5 bases, with 19 bases left between them. Germline V lookup: CDR1 MDHEN, CDR2 SYDVKM. These data originate in a study of T cell changes during pregnancy in multiple sclerosis. The data were produced by immunoSEQ multiplex PCR, yet TCRdb's version contains in-frame clones alone and is incomplete. The table records under 40,000 clones, about 89% of them present only once. This clonotype was sampled from a female donor in good health, enrolled as a control in a pregnancy study. The chain has TRBV28 and TRBJ1-1; a weak D match, TRBD1 (6 bases). The sequencing used CD4+ T cells from peripheral blood mononuclear cells, collected in the third trimester of pregnancy. CDR3 in amino acids: CASRLMRGSRTEAFF. DNA for the CDR3: TGTGCCAGCAGGCTAATGAGGGGGAGTCGGACTGAAGCTTTCTTT.